A single sample is the source of the 28 T cell receptor beta chains below, sequenced in a study of monozygotic twins with cystic fibrosis. The repertoire was sequenced with immunoSEQ multiplex PCR; TCRdb's copy has only in-frame clones and lacks some. The sample carries 8,000 to 10,000 clones, 97% to 99% recorded once. Sequencing was done on a sample of blood. The receptors stem from a girl aged 2-10 years with cystic fibrosis.

The chain carries TRBV5-1 and TRBJ2-1, with 13 bases identical to TRBD2. V lost 3 bases and J lost 0; bases outside the gene matches: 0. Germline V gene sequence: CDR1 SGHRS, CDR2 YFSETQ. There are 16 residues in the CDR3. The DNA for the CDR3 is TGCGCCAGCAGCTGGACTAGCGGGAGCTCCTACAATGAGCAGTTCTTC. Its translation: CASSWTSGSSYNEQFF.

The J gene is TRBJ2-7, the V gene TRBV21-1; whether TRBD1, the table's D call, matches the DNA was not checked. TRBV21-1 is termed a pseudogene. The CDR3 is made up of 14 amino acids. This chain's CDR3 is CASSGPGTAYEQYF. The CDR3 DNA is TGTGCCAGCAGCGGGCCCGGGACAGCCTACGAGCAGTACTTC.

The chain has TRBV7-2 and TRBJ2-7; D ambiguous. The CDR3 extends over 12 amino acids. V lost 2 bases, J lost 4 bases, and 6 bases lay in between. Per the germline V gene, CDR1 is SGHTA and CDR2 is FQGNSA. The CDR3 DNA reads as TGTGCCAGCAGCTTATTGGGATACGAGCAGTACTTC. It yields the protein CASSLLGYEQYF.

This clone was observed a single time. The V call is TRBV5-1, the J call TRBJ2-7; 7 positions match TRBD2. Germline V gives CDR1 SGHRS, CDR2 YFSETQ. Losses at the gene ends were 4 bases for V and 0 bases for J; bases not matched to a gene: 10. The length of the CDR3 is 16 residues. The CDR3 DNA reads as TGCGCCAGCAGCCTCTGGCTAGCGGTCTCCTCCTACGAGCAGTACTTC. This gives the protein CASSLWLAVSSYEQYF.

This chain connects TRBV5-5 to TRBJ1-2, with a weak D call TRBD1 (5 bases). This CDR3 comprises 12 residues. CDR1 SGHKS and CDR2 YYEKEE come from the germline V gene (reference sequence). Trimming removed 4 bases from V and 7 bases from J, with 11 bases in between. CDR3 in amino acids: CASSPGMGGYTF. Here the CDR3 DNA reads TGTGCCAGCAGCCCAGGGATGGGTGGCTACACCTTC.

The rearrangement links TRBV6-6 to TRBJ2-3, with 11 bases lining up with TRBD1. The V and J ends lost 5 bases and 3 bases, in that order; junction bases with no gene match: 7. Germline V gene data show CDR1 as MNHNY and CDR2 as SVGAGI (reference sequence). The CDR3 has 16 amino acids. Here the CDR3 DNA reads TGTGCCAGCAGTCTCGGGACAGGGGGAAGGACAGATACGCAGTATTTT. It is translated as CASSLGTGGRTDTQYF.

The V call is TRBV25-1, the J call TRBJ2-7; no clear D gene. The V and J ends lost 6 bases and 4 bases respectively, with 7 bases between them. CDR1 and CDR2 (germline): MGHDK, SYGVNS. This CDR3 region has 11 residues. The CDR3 protein is CASRSGYEQYF. The CDR3 region has the DNA TGTGCCAGCAGGTCCGGGTACGAGCAGTACTTC.

The chain uses TRBV27 and TRBJ2-2, with 8 nucleotides matching TRBD1. CDR1 is MNHEY, CDR2 SMNVEV, per germline (reference sequence). The CDR3 spans 16 residues. The ends lost 5 bases at V and 4 bases at J; junction bases unmatched: 9. CDR3 DNA sequence: TGTGCCAGCAGTCAGGTGGGACAGGTCGGCACCGGGGAGCTGTTTTTT. This encodes CASSQVGQVGTGELFF.

The CDR3 DNA reads as TGTGCCAGCAGCTTACCTAGCACCGGGGAGCTGTTTTTT. Translated: CASSLPSTGELFF. The chain couples TRBV7-9 to TRBJ2-2; D remains unclear. This CDR3 region has 13 residues. The ends were cut back, 2 bases at V and 4 bases at J, with 5 bases in the middle. CDR1 SEHNR and CDR2 FQNEAQ come from the germline V gene (reference sequence).

The rearrangement uses TRBV7-9 and TRBJ2-3; 7 positions match TRBD2. Unmatched junction bases numbered 9, after V lost 5 bases and J lost 4 bases. The CDR3 loop spans 15 amino acids. Germline CDR1 is SEHNR and CDR2 is FQNEAQ (reference sequence). In DNA form, the CDR3 reads TGTGCCAGCAGCCCATTCGGGCGGGAGTCAGATACGCAGTATTTT. Its protein is CASSPFGRESDTQYF.

This clone showed up just once. The chain uses TRBV7-2 and TRBJ2-1, with 10 nucleotides matching TRBD2. The CDR3 spans 18 residues. The V and J ends lost 2 bases and 8 bases, in that order; junction bases with no gene match: 15. Germline V gene data show CDR1 as SGHTA and CDR2 as FQGNSA. The CDR3 sequence: CASSLPMPLAGAAYEQFF. Written as DNA, the CDR3 is TGTGCCAGCAGCTTACCTATGCCCCTAGCGGGAGCAGCCTATGAGCAGTTCTTC.

The J gene is TRBJ2-2, the V gene TRBV7-3; 9 nucleotides line up with TRBD2. V shed 5 bases and J 4 bases; nucleotides not matched to a gene: 5. Germline assignment: CDR1 SGHTA and CDR2 FQGTGA. The CDR3 contains 15 residues. CDR3 in amino acids: CASSRTSAGTGELFF. The CDR3 coding sequence is TGTGCCAGCAGCAGGACTAGCGCGGGCACCGGGGAGCTGTTTTTT.

This chain links TRBV10-1 with TRBJ2-5; D not resolved. CDR3 length: 13 amino acids. Germline V gives CDR1 WNHNN, CDR2 SYGVQD (reference sequence). Trimming removed 5 bases from V and 8 bases from J, with 15 bases in between. The DNA for the CDR3 is TGCGCCAGCAGTCAGGCTCTATTGGGCACCCAGTACTTC. Protein product: CASSQALLGTQYF.

This chain connects TRBV7-8 to TRBJ2-7; D gene unclear. Trimming left V 3 bases short and J 1 base short, with 13 bases between. This CDR3 is built from 15 residues. Germline CDR1 is SGHVS and CDR2 is FQNEAQ. The CDR3 coding sequence is TGTGCCAGCAGCTTCCTGGAGAAAGGATCCTACGAGCAGTACTTC. Translation: CASSFLEKGSYEQYF.

The gene calls are TRBV5-4 and TRBJ2-7; possibly TRBD1 for D (5 bases). V was cut by 3 bases and J by 4 bases, with 14 bases left in between. The CDR3 is 14 residues long. Germline CDR1 reads SGHNT; CDR2 reads YYREEE (reference sequence). The CDR3 here is CASSSQAIGYEQYF. As DNA, the CDR3 is TGTGCCAGCAGCTCACAGGCGATCGGTTACGAGCAGTACTTC.

The chain couples TRBV4-1 to TRBJ1-1, with D unresolved. Germline CDR1 is MGHRA and CDR2 is YSYEKL. Trimming took 4 bases from V and 0 from J, leaving 18 bases between them. This CDR3 has 17 residues. CDR3 protein: CASSLYSAARMNTEAFF. The CDR3 DNA follows: TGCGCCAGCAGCCTTTATTCGGCCGCAAGGATGAACACTGAAGCTTTCTTT.

This rearrangement joins TRBV2 to TRBJ2-1; TRBD2 is a possible D gene (6 bases). The CDR3 is 14 residues long. V was clipped by 4 bases and J by 7 bases, with 14 bases between them. Looked up from germline, CDR1 is SNHLY and CDR2 is FYNNEI. This CDR3 is CASSGRLGENEQFF. The CDR3 DNA reads as TGTGCCAGCAGTGGTCGACTAGGGGAAAATGAGCAGTTCTTC.

The rearrangement joins TRBV19 to TRBJ2-3, with no clear D. The CDR3 covers 15 residues. Between the trimmed V and J ends, which lost 6 bases and 2 bases, there was a span of 15 bases. Per germline, CDR1 LNHDA and CDR2 SQIVND (reference sequence). The CDR3 DNA reads as TGTGCCAGTAGCACCTCCTCCGGCTACACAGATACGCAGTATTTT. Translated: CASSTSSGYTDTQYF. The complete variable domain, with remaining parts taken from reference TRBV19 and TRBJ2-3, reads DGGITQSPKYLFRKEGQNVTLSCEQNLNHDAMYWYRQDPGQGLRLIYYSQIVNDFQKGDIAEGYSVSREKKESFPLTVTSAQKNPTAFYLCASSTSSGYTDTQYFGPGTRLTVL.

The V gene is TRBV9, the J gene TRBJ1-5; no reliable D call. The V gene's germline CDR1 is SGDLS and CDR2 YYNGEE. The ends were cut back, 3 bases at V and 2 bases at J, with 9 bases in the middle. The CDR3 runs to 14 residues. CDR3 nucleotide sequence: TGTGCCAGCAGCGGTGACGGGGGCAATCAGCCCCAGCATTTT. This translates into CASSGDGGNQPQHF.

The chain joins TRBV5-1 to TRBJ2-3; TRBD1 or TRBD2 may be the D gene (5 bases each). CDR3 length equals 12 residues. Trimming pared 3 bases from V and 4 bases from J, leaving 6 bases between. From germline, CDR1 is SGHRS and CDR2 YFSETQ. CDR3 protein: CASSSGPDTQYF. CDR3 nucleotide sequence: TGCGCCAGCAGCTCGGGGCCAGATACGCAGTATTTT. The complete variable domain, with remaining parts taken from reference TRBV5-1 and TRBJ2-3, reads KAGVTQTPRYLIKTRGQQVTLSCSPISGHRSVSWYQQTPGQGLQFLFEYFSETQRNKGNFPGRFSGRQFSNSRSEMNVSTLELGDSALYLCASSSGPDTQYFGPGTRLTVL.

The rearrangement uses TRBV6-1 and TRBJ2-5; unclear D gene. The germline CDR1 and CDR2 sequences are MNHNS and SASEGT. The CDR3 runs to 13 residues. V was pared by 4 bases and J by 2 bases, with 8 bases between. This CDR3 is CASSVISQETQYF. Written as DNA, the CDR3 is TGTGCCAGCAGTGTGATCAGTCAAGAGACCCAGTACTTC.

CDR3 in DNA: TGTGCCAGCAGCCGCCGAGGCTCCCGAATCACCTTC. Translating gives CASSRRGSRITF. The chain joins TRBV7-9 to TRBJ1-2; no clear D. The CDR3 is 12 amino acids. Trimming took 5 bases from V and 13 from J, leaving 17 bases between them. Germline V gives CDR1 SEHNR, CDR2 FQNEAQ (reference sequence).

The chain links TRBV4-1 to TRBJ2-7; a possible D gene is TRBD2 (5 bases). The germline gives CDR1 MGHRA, CDR2 YSYEKL. This CDR3 has 16 residues. With 2 bases removed from V and 5 bases from J, the gap between germline ends came to 19 bases. The CDR3, as DNA: TGCGCCAGCAGCCAAACGGGAAATAGGCCTTCCAACGAGCAGTACTTC. This gives the protein CASSQTGNRPSNEQYF.

V gene TRBV7-2 combines with J gene TRBJ2-3, with TRBD2 matching 7 bases. Trimming took 1 base from V and 3 from J; bases not matched to a gene: 10. The CDR3 runs 17 residues. Germline loops: CDR1 SGHTA, CDR2 FQGNSA. The DNA of the CDR3 is TGTGCCAGCAGCTTAGTTCCAGCGGGAATGGGAACAGATACGCAGTATTTT. It translates to CASSLVPAGMGTDTQYF. The entire variable domain, with the rest obtained from reference TRBV7-2 and TRBJ2-3, is as follows: GAGVSQSPSNKVTEKGKDVELRCDPISGHTALYWYRQSLGQGLEFLIYFQGNSAPDKSGLPSDRFSAERTGGSVSTLTIQRTQQEDSAVYLCASSLVPAGMGTDTQYFGPGTRLTVL.

V is TRBV18 and J is TRBJ2-7; tentatively, D is TRBD1 or TRBD2 (5 bases each). The CDR3 covers 14 residues. Per the germline V gene, CDR1 is KGHSH and CDR2 is LQKENI. V dropped 2 bases and J dropped 3 bases, with 11 bases sitting between them. CDR3 in amino acids: CASSPTGTDYEQYF. Written as DNA, the CDR3 is TGTGCCAGCTCACCAACCGGGACCGACTACGAGCAGTACTTC.

The rearrangement uses TRBV29-1 and TRBJ1-4; 10 bases map to TRBD1. The CDR3 loop spans 14 amino acids. Germline CDR1 is SQVTM and CDR2 is ANQGSEA. Trimming cost V 7 bases and J 6 bases; bases outside gene matches: 8. The CDR3 region is CSAGGGTGDEKLFF. The CDR3 DNA reads as TGCAGCGCTGGGGGTGGGACAGGGGATGAAAAACTGTTTTTT.

This sequence joins TRBV12-5 and TRBJ2-5, with 7 bases lining up with TRBD1. The CDR3 consists of 15 residues. The germline V gene encodes CDR1 LGHNT and CDR2 FRNRAP. J lost 2 bases, V lost 1 base, and 4 bases had no gene match. The CDR3 DNA reads TGTGCTAGTGGTTTGGGACAGGGAAGGCAAGAGACCCAGTACTTC. Its protein is CASGLGQGRQETQYF.

The chain couples TRBV6-6 to TRBJ2-1; TRBD2 is a possible D gene (5 bases). CDR1 MNHNY and CDR2 SVGAGI come from the germline V gene (reference sequence). This CDR3 is 12 amino acids long. V lost 4 bases and J 10 bases, leaving 11 bases between the germline ends. CDR3: CASSFTRNEQFF. The CDR3, as DNA: TGTGCCAGCAGTTTTACTAGAAACGAGCAGTTCTTC.